Presented here are 21 T cell receptor beta chains from one specimen sequenced in a study of cytomegalovirus exposure and HLA in healthy donors. A multiplex PCR was run with 60 Vbeta primers and 13 Jbeta primers. Only in-frame clones appear in the TCRdb table, and some are missing; sequencing was by immunoSEQ multiplex PCR. The sample lists 60,000 to 65,000 clones, 87% occurring once. Sequencing was done on a sample of PBMCs. The source of these receptors is a man younger than 35 in good health and CMV-seronegative.

This clone showed up just once. The rearrangement uses TRBV5-4 and TRBJ2-2; 9 bases align to TRBD1. The CDR3 spans 15 residues. Trimming cost V 4 bases and J 5 bases; bases outside gene matches: 6. Germline CDR1 is SGHNT and CDR2 is YYREEE (reference sequence). The CDR3 nucleotides read TGTGCCAGCAGCCTAGACAGGGGGGGGACCGGGGAGCTGTTTTTT. Its translation is CASSLDRGGTGELFF.

This clone was picked up one time. The chain combines TRBV29-1 with TRBJ2-7, with a weak D call TRBD2 (5 bases). Deletions cut 6 bases from V and 0 bases from J, with 12 bases between. CDR3 length: 13 amino acids. Germline CDR1 and CDR2: SQVTM and ANQGSEA. Written as DNA, the CDR3 is TGCAGCGTGCAGGACTCTACCTCCTACGAGCAGTACTTC. Residues: CSVQDSTSYEQYF.

This chain connects TRBV13 to TRBJ1-3, with a weak D call TRBD1 (6 bases). The CDR3 contains 15 residues. CDR1 is PRHDT, CDR2 FYEKMQ, per germline (reference sequence). V lost 5 bases and J lost 2, with 13 bases in between. CDR3 sequence reads: CASSPRQEPGNTIYF. The CDR3 DNA follows: TGTGCCAGCAGCCCCCGACAGGAACCTGGAAACACCATATATTTT.

The rearrangement joins TRBV27 to TRBJ2-7, with 8 bases lining up with TRBD1. Trimming cost V 5 bases and J 3 bases; bases outside gene matches: 3. The CDR3 spans 13 residues. Germline-derived CDR1 and CDR2 are MNHEY and SMNVEV (reference sequence). This CDR3 is CASSLGTGYEQYF. For the CDR3, the DNA is TGTGCCAGCAGTCTTGGGACAGGCTACGAGCAGTACTTC.

V gene TRBV11-3 combines with J gene TRBJ1-1, with 7 positions matching TRBD1. With V trimmed by 3 bases and J by 5 bases, 3 bases remained unmatched. This CDR3 has 13 amino acids. Germline loops: CDR1 SGHNT, CDR2 YENEEA. CDR3 loop: CASSFDRETEAFF. The CDR3 DNA reads TGTGCCAGCAGCTTCGACAGGGAGACTGAAGCTTTCTTT.

A single count supports this clone. V is TRBV11-3 and J is TRBJ2-7; D might be TRBD1 (6 bases). V lost 7 bases, J lost 3 bases, and 7 bases lay in between. CDR3 length: 11 residues. Germline lookup yields CDR1 SGHNT and CDR2 YENEEA. DNA of the CDR3: TGTGCCAGCAAGGGGGACTACGAGCAGTACTTC. It is translated as CASKGDYEQYF.

V gene TRBV29-1 combines with J gene TRBJ2-5; possible D gene TRBD1, 5 bases. There are 10 residues in the CDR3. The V gene lost 3 bases and the J gene lost 11 bases, with 10 bases spanning the gap. Germline lookup yields CDR1 SQVTM and CDR2 ANQGSEA. The CDR3 nucleotides read TGCAGCGTTGAGCAAGGGGTGCAGTACTTC. Its protein is CSVEQGVQYF.

The rearrangement links TRBV6-6 to TRBJ2-7, with 12 bases that match TRBD1. The CDR3 is 15 residues long. V gave up 6 bases and J gave up 3 bases; unmatched junction bases: 6. Germline V gives CDR1 MNHNY, CDR2 SVGAGI (reference sequence). CDR3 in amino acids: CASRPGTGGLYEQYF. The CDR3, as DNA: TGTGCCAGCAGGCCCGGGACAGGGGGCCTCTACGAGCAGTACTTC.

The V and J genes are TRBV6-5 and TRBJ2-7, with TRBD1 identical over 8 bases. The CDR3 consists of 14 residues. After removal of 2 bases from V and 5 bases from J, the junction contained 5 bases not matched to a gene. Germline CDR1 reads MNHEY; CDR2 reads SVGAGI. The CDR3 spells CASSYRTGSNEQYF. The DNA for the CDR3 is TGTGCCAGCAGTTACAGGACAGGGTCTAACGAGCAGTACTTC.

A few counts support this clone. The chain combines TRBV7-6 with TRBJ2-3; maybe TRBD1 (6 bases). Trimming took 6 bases from V and 7 from J, leaving 14 bases between them. CDR3 length: 13 amino acids. Germline lookup yields CDR1 SGHVS and CDR2 FNYEAQ. DNA for the CDR3: TGTGCCAGCAGTCCAGGGGTCGGGAATACGCAGTATTTT. Protein product: CASSPGVGNTQYF.

The chain is built from TRBV6-6 and TRBJ1-5; a possible D gene is TRBD1 (5 bases). The CDR3 spans 14 residues. The germline V gene encodes CDR1 MNHNY and CDR2 SVGAGI (reference sequence). V shed 7 bases and J shed 0 bases, with 10 bases lying between them. The CDR3: CASTRQISNQPQHF. CDR3 nucleotide sequence: TGTGCCAGCACCCGACAGATTAGCAATCAGCCCCAGCATTTT.

The J gene is TRBJ1-2, the V gene TRBV10-3; 9 nucleotides match TRBD1. The junction had 7 bases not matched to a gene; V was cut back by 6 bases and J by 5 bases. Looked up from germline, CDR1 is ENHRY and CDR2 is SYGVKD. This CDR3 contains 14 residues. CDR3 coding DNA: TGTGCCATCAGACCTACAGGGGGCGCTTATGGCTACACCTTC. It codes for CAIRPTGGAYGYTF.

In this sample, this clone turned up once. This rearrangement joins TRBV11-2 to TRBJ2-7; 9 bases line up with TRBD1. Germline V lookup: CDR1 SGHAT, CDR2 FQNNGV. The J segment lost 5 bases and the V segment lost 5 bases, leaving 10 bases of the junction unmatched. This CDR3 has 15 amino acids. As DNA, the CDR3 is TGTGCCAGCAGCCTGAACAGGGGGCTATTAAACGAGCAGTACTTC. Its protein product is CASSLNRGLLNEQYF.

CDR3 DNA sequence: TGTGCCAGCAGTTCAGGCCTGGGCTACACCTTC. It translates to CASSSGLGYTF. The chain combines TRBV6-5 with TRBJ1-2; no reliable D call. Germline V gene sequence: CDR1 MNHEY, CDR2 SVGAGI. Trimming stripped 4 bases from V and 8 bases from J, with 8 bases between. CDR3 length equals 11 residues.

In its sample, this clone was seen once. This rearrangement joins TRBV29-1 to TRBJ2-5, with TRBD1 matching 7 bases. CDR1 SQVTM and CDR2 ANQGSEA come from the germline V gene. V was clipped by 0 bases and J by 5 bases; unmatched bases: 12. CDR3 size: 16 residues. The CDR3 nucleotides read TGCAGCGTTGAAGATCGGGCAGGGGGTCTAGTGGAGACCCAGTACTTC. Translated, it gives CSVEDRAGGLVETQYF.

The chain's CDR3 is CAIQRNTEAFF. CDR3 DNA sequence: TGTGCCATACAGAGGAACACTGAAGCTTTCTTT. V is TRBV28 and J is TRBJ1-1; D not certain. This CDR3 is 11 amino acids long. Germline assignment: CDR1 MDHEN and CDR2 SYDVKM. Trimming shortened V by 10 bases and J by 1 base, and 7 bases separated the two germline ends.

This rearrangement joins TRBV11-2 to TRBJ2-5, with D possibly being TRBD1 (6 bases). The germline V gene encodes CDR1 SGHAT and CDR2 FQNNGV. V was shortened by 3 bases and J by 4 bases, with 18 bases between the two germline ends. The CDR3 extends over 16 amino acids. The CDR3 sequence is CASSLRGQQGLETQYF. CDR3 nucleotide sequence: TGTGCCAGCAGCTTGAGGGGACAACAGGGATTAGAGACCCAGTACTTC.

The genes are TRBV11-3 and TRBJ2-1; 8 positions match TRBD1. Per germline, CDR1 SGHNT and CDR2 YENEEA. J was trimmed by 8 bases and V by 5 bases; bases with no gene match: 5. There are 13 residues in the CDR3. CDR3 loop: CASSPDRGHEQFF. CDR3 coding DNA: TGTGCCAGCAGCCCTGACAGGGGCCATGAGCAGTTCTTC.

The V and J genes are TRBV7-2 and TRBJ2-7, with D uncertain. From germline, CDR1 is SGHTA and CDR2 FQGNSA. The CDR3 extends over 12 amino acids. V was clipped by 4 bases and J by 3 bases, with 7 bases between them. DNA of the CDR3: TGTGCCAGCAGCTCTAGGCTCTACGAGCAGTACTTC. Amino acids: CASSSRLYEQYF.

The chain combines TRBV18 with TRBJ1-1; no firm D call. The germline V gene has CDR1 KGHSH and CDR2 LQKENI. This CDR3 is built from 13 residues. Trimming took off 4 bases at V and 5 bases at J, with 11 bases between the two ends. The CDR3 DNA sequence: TGTGCCAGCTCACTTCCGGGGAGGACTGAAGCTTTCTTT. This gives the protein CASSLPGRTEAFF.

The V and J genes are TRBV5-1 and TRBJ2-1, with TRBD1 matching over 9 bases. Unmatched junction bases numbered 0, after V lost 8 bases and J lost 6 bases. The germline V gene encodes CDR1 SGHRS and CDR2 YFSETQ. The length of the CDR3 is 11 residues. CDR3: CARTGGNEQFF. The CDR3 region has the DNA TGCGCCAGGACAGGGGGCAATGAGCAGTTCTTC.